What follows are 3 T cell receptor beta chains derived from one specimen sequenced in a study of cytomegalovirus exposure and HLA in healthy donors. Data came from immunoSEQ multiplex PCR; TCRdb stores just in-frame clones and leaves some out. In the table there are 65,000 to 80,000 clones, 94% of which are singletons. Sequencing was done on a sample of PBMCs. These receptors were obtained from a woman aged 18-35 years in good health and CMV-seronegative.

The chain uses TRBV30 and TRBJ1-6, with D possibly being TRBD1 (5 bases). CDR1 is GTSNPN and CDR2 is SVGIG in the germline V gene (reference sequence). V lost 2 bases to trimming and J lost 11 bases, with 13 bases between them. The CDR3 runs 13 residues. The CDR3 is CAWSPGRGTPLHF. The CDR3 DNA follows: TGTGCCTGGAGTCCCGGGCGGGGGACACCCCTCCACTTT.

The chain couples TRBV2 to TRBJ2-7; 13 nucleotides match TRBD2. The germline CDR1 and CDR2 sequences are SNHLY and FYNNEI. The V gene end was trimmed by 6 bases and the J gene end by 2 bases; junction bases not matched to a gene: 7. This CDR3 has 16 residues. The chain's CDR3 is CASRPGTSGNPYEQYF. The CDR3 DNA follows: TGTGCCAGCAGACCGGGGACTAGCGGGAATCCCTACGAGCAGTACTTC.

V gene TRBV13 combines with J gene TRBJ2-7; TRBD1 agrees at 10 bases. With 1 base clipped from V and 1 base from J, the junction kept 1 base outside the gene matches. CDR3 length: 15 amino acids. Germline V gene sequence: CDR1 PRHDT, CDR2 FYEKMQ (reference sequence). The CDR3 loop is CASSLAGQGSYEQYF. CDR3 nucleotide sequence: TGTGCCAGCAGCTTAGCGGGACAGGGGTCCTACGAGCAGTACTTC.